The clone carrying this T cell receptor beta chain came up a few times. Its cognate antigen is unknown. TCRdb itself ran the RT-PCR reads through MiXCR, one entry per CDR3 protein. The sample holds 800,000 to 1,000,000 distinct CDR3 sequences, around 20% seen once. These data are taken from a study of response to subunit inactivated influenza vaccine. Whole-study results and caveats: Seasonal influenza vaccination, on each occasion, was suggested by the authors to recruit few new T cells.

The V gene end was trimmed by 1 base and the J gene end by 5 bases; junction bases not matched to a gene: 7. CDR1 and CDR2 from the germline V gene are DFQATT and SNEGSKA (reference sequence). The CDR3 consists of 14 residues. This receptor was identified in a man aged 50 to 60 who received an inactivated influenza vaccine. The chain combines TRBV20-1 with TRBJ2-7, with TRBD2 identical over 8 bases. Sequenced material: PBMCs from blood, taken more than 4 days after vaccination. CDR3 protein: CSARGPGGTNEQYF. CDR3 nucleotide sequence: TGCAGTGCTAGAGGGCCGGGGGGGACAAACGAGCAGTACTTC.